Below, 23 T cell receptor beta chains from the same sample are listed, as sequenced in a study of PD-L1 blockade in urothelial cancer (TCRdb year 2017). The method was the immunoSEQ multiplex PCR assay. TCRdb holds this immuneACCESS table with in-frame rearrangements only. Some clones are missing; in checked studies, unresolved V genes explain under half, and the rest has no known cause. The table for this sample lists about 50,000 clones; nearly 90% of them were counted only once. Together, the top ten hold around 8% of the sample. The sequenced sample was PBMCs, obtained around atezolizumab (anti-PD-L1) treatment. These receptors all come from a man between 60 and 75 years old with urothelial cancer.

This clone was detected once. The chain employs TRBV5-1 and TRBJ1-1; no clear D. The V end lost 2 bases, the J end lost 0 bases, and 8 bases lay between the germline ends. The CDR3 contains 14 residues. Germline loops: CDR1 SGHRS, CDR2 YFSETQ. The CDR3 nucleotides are TGCGCCAGCAGCTTACAGTCCATGAACACTGAAGCTTTCTTT. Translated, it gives CASSLQSMNTEAFF.

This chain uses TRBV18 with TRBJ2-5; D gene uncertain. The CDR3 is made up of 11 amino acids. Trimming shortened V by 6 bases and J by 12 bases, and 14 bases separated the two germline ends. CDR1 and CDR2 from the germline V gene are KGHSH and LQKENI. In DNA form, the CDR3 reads TGTGCCAGCTCTCACCCCGAGCCGGAGTACTTC. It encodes CASSHPEPEYF.

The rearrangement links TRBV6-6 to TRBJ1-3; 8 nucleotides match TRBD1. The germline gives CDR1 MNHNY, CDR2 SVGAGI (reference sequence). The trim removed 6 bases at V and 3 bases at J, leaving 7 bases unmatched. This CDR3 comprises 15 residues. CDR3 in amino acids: CASRDRVASGNTIYF. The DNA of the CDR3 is TGTGCCAGCAGGGACAGGGTAGCCAGTGGAAACACCATATATTTT.

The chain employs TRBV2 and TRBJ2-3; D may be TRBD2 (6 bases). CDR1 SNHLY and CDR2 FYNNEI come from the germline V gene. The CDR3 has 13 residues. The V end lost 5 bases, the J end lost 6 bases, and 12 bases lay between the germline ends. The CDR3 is CASSLGRGDTQYF. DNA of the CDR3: TGTGCCAGCAGTCTTGGGCGGGGTGATACGCAGTATTTT.

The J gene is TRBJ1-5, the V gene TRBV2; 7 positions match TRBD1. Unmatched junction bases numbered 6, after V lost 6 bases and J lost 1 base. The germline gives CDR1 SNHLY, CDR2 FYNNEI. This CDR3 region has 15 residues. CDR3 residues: CASSVLGQSNQPQHF. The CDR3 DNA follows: TGTGCCAGCAGCGTACTGGGACAGAGCAATCAGCCCCAGCATTTT.

The chain's CDR3 is CASSLTDGGEAFF. The CDR3 DNA is TGTGCCAGCAGCTTAACGGATGGCGGTGAAGCTTTCTTT. The V call is TRBV7-3, the J call TRBJ1-1; unclear D gene. In germline, CDR1 is SGHTA, CDR2 FQGTGA. The CDR3 runs 13 residues. Between the trimmed V and J ends, which lost 0 bases and 7 bases, there was a span of 9 bases.

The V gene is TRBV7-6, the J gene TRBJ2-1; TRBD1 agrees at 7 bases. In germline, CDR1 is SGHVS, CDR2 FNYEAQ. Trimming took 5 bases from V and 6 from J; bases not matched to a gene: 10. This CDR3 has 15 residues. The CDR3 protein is CASSPSGTAVNEQFF. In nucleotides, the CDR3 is TGTGCCAGCAGCCCCTCGGGGACAGCAGTCAATGAGCAGTTCTTC.

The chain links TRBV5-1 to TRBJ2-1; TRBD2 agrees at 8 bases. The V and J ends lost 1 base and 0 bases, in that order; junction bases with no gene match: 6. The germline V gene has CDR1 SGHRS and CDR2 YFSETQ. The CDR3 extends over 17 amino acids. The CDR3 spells CASSLYGGGSSYNEQFF. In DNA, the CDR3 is TGCGCCAGCAGCTTGTATGGCGGGGGGAGCTCCTACAATGAGCAGTTCTTC.

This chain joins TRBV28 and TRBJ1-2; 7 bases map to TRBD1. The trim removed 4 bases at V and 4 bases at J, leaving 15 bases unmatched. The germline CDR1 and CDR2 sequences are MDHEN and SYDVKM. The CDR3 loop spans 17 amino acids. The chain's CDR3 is CASSSLPSGTAFYGYTF. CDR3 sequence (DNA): TGTGCCAGCAGTTCCCTACCGTCCGGGACAGCCTTCTATGGCTACACCTTC.

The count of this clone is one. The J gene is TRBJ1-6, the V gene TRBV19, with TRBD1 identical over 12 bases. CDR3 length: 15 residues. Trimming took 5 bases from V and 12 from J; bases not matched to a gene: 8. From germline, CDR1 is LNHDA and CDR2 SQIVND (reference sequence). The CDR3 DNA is TGTGCCAGTAGTTCTCAAGGGACAGGGGGCGAACCCCTCCACTTT. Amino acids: CASSSQGTGGEPLHF.

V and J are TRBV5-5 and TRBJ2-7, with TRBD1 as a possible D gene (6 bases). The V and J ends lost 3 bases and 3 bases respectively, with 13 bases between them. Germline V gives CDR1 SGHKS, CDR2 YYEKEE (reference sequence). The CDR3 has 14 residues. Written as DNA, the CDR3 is TGTGCCAGCAGCTATTGGACAGTCATCTACGAGCAGTACTTC. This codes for CASSYWTVIYEQYF. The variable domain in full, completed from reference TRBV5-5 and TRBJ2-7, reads DAGVTQSPTHLIKTRGQQVTLRCSPISGHKSVSWYQQVLGQGPQFIFQYYEKEERGRGNFPDRFSARQFPNYSSELNVNALLLGDSALYLCASSYWTVIYEQYFGPGTRLTVT.

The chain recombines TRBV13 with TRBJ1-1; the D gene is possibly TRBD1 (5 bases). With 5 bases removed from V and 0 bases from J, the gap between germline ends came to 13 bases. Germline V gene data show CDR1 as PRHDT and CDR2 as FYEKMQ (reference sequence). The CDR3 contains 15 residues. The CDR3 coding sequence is TGTGCCAGCAGCAAACCGGGACTTATGAACACTGAAGCTTTCTTT. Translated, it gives CASSKPGLMNTEAFF.

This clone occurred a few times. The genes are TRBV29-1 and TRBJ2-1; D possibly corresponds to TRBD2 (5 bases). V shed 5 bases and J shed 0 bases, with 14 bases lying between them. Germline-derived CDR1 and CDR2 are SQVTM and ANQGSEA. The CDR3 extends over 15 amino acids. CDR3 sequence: CSVPPGRFSYNEQFF. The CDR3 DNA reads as TGCAGCGTTCCCCCGGGGAGATTCTCCTACAATGAGCAGTTCTTC.

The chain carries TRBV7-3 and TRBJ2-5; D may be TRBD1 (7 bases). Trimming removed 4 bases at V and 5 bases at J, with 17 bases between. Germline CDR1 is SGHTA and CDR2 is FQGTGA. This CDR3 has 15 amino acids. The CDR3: CASSSYRGRGETQYF. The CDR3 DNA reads TGTGCCAGCAGCTCCTACAGGGGACGGGGGGAGACCCAGTACTTC.

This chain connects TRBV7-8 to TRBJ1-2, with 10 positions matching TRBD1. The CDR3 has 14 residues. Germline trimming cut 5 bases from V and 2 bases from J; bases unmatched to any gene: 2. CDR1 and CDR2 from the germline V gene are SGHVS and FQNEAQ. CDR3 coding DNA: TGTGCCAGCAGCAGGACAGGGGGGAACTATGGCTACACCTTC. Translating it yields CASSRTGGNYGYTF.

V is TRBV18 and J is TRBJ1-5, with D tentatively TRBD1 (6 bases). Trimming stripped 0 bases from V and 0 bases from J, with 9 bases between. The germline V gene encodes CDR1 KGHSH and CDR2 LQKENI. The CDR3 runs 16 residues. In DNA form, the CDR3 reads TGTGCCAGCTCACCACCGAACAGGGATAGCAATCAGCCCCAGCATTTT. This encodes CASSPPNRDSNQPQHF.

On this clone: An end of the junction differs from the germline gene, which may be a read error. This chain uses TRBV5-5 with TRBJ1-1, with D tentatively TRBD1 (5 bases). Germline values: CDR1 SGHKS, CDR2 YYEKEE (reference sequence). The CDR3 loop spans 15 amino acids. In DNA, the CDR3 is TGTGCCAGCAACTTGGAGGCGGGGGTTCGAACTGAAGCTTTCTTT. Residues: CASNLEAGVRTEAFF.

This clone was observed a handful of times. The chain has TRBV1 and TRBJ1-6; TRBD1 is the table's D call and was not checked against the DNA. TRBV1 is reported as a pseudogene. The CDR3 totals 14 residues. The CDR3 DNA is TGCACCAGCAGCACCACAGGAGTTAATTCACCCCTCCACTTT. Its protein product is CTSSTTGVNSPLHF.

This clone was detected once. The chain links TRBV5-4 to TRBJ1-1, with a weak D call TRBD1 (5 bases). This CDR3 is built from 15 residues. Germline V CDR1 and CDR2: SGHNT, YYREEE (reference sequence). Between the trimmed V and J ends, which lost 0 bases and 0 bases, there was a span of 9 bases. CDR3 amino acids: CASSLAQGLNTEAFF. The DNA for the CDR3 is TGTGCCAGCAGCTTGGCTCAGGGCCTGAACACTGAAGCTTTCTTT. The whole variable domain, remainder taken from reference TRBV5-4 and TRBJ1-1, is ETGVTQSPTHLIKTRGQQVTLRCSSQSGHNTVSWYQQALGQGPQFIFQYYREEENGRGNFPPRFSGLQFPNYSSELNVNALELDDSALYLCASSLAQGLNTEAFFGQGTRLTVV.

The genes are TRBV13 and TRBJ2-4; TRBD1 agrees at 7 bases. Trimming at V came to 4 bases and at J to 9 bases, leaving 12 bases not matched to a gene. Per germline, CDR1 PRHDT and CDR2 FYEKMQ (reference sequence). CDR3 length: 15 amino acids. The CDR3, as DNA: TGTGCCAGCAGCTCCCAAAAAGGGGGCCGGAGCATTCAGTACTTC. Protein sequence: CASSSQKGGRSIQYF.

In DNA form, the CDR3 reads TGTGCCAGCAGTTACGTAGCATCCGGAGGGAATTCACCCCTCCACTTT. It specifies CASSYVASGGNSPLHF. The rearrangement uses TRBV6-5 and TRBJ1-6; no reliable D call. The V end lost 2 bases, the J end lost 7 bases, and 15 bases lay between the germline ends. This CDR3 comprises 16 residues. The germline V gene encodes CDR1 MNHEY and CDR2 SVGAGI.

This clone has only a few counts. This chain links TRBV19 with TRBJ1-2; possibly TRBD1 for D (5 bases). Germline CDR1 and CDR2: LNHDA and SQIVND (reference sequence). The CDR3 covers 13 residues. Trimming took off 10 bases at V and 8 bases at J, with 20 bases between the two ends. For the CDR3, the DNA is TGTGCCATCAGCGAGGGACTAGTTGGGGGCTACACCTTC. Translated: CAISEGLVGGYTF.

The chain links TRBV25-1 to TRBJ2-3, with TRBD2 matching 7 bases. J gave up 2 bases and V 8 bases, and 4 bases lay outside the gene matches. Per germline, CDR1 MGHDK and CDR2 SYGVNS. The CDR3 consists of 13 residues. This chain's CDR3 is CASLGLITDTQYF. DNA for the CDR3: TGTGCCAGCTTGGGACTAATCACAGATACGCAGTATTTT. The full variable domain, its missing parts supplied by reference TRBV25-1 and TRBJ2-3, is EADIYQTPRYLVIGTGKKITLECSQTMGHDKMYWYQQDPGMELHLIHYSYGVNSTEKGDLSSESTVSRIRTEHFPLTLESARPSHTSQYLCASLGLITDTQYFGPGTRLTVL.